These 21 T cell receptor beta chains were sequenced from one sample in a study of PD-1 blockade in classical Hodgkin lymphoma. Sequencing was performed with immunoSEQ multiplex PCR; in TCRdb, only in-frame clones are kept and a portion is missing. The sample has around 26,000 clones, more than 65% seen once; the top ten hold roughly 3.3%. Every patient was affected by relapse after autologous stem cell transplantation, while exposure to brentuximab vedotin was not uniform. Sequenced material: peripheral blood mononuclear cells (PBMCs), taken at baseline. Receptor source: a human donor with classical Hodgkin lymphoma.

This clone showed up just a few times. The chain combines TRBV18 with TRBJ2-7; D might be TRBD2 (6 bases). CDR3 length equals 17 residues. CDR1 and CDR2 from the germline V gene are KGHSH and LQKENI. V shed 3 bases and J shed 0 bases, with 18 bases lying between them. This chain's CDR3 is CASSPVPGETSSYEQYF. CDR3 coding DNA: TGTGCCAGCTCACCTGTACCGGGGGAAACTAGCTCCTACGAGCAGTACTTC.

This chain uses TRBV2 with TRBJ2-3; D not certain. V dropped 10 bases and J dropped 2 bases, with 13 bases sitting between them. The CDR3 runs to 13 residues. Germline CDR1 SNHLY, CDR2 FYNNEI. The CDR3 is CAINPPTTDTQYF. The CDR3 region has the DNA TGTGCCATCAACCCCCCTACCACAGATACGCAGTATTTT. Full variable domain (remainder filled in from reference TRBV2 and TRBJ2-3): EPEVTQTPSHQVTQMGQEVILRCVPISNHLYFYWYRQILGQKVEFLVSFYNNEISEKSEIFDDQFSVERPDGSNFTLKIRSTKLEDSAMYFCAINPPTTDTQYFGPGTRLTVL.

V and J are TRBV7-2 and TRBJ2-5; 7 bases are a match to TRBD2. The germline V gene encodes CDR1 SGHTA and CDR2 FQGNSA. The V segment lost 2 bases and the J segment 4 bases; nucleotides outside the gene matches: 16. The CDR3 consists of 18 residues. CDR3 residues: CASSLMARSGAGRETQYF. CDR3 bases: TGTGCCAGCAGCTTAATGGCCCGGTCCGGAGCGGGGAGAGAGACCCAGTACTTC.

This chain connects TRBV14 to TRBJ1-2; weak D call: TRBD1 (6 bases). Trimming stripped 4 bases from V and 4 bases from J, with 7 bases between. The CDR3 covers 12 residues. CDR1 and CDR2 (germline): SGHDN, FVKESK. The CDR3 loop is CASSLTGYGYTF. The DNA of the CDR3 is TGTGCCAGCAGCCTGACAGGCTATGGCTACACCTTC.

The chain uses TRBV9 and TRBJ2-3, with D unresolved. Trimming stripped 0 bases from V and 6 bases from J, with 14 bases between. Germline V gene sequence: CDR1 SGDLS, CDR2 YYNGEE. This CDR3 has 15 amino acids. The CDR3 region is CASSVGLRTLDTQYF. The CDR3 DNA reads as TGTGCCAGCAGCGTAGGTCTCAGGACCTTGGATACGCAGTATTTT.

This sequence joins TRBV5-6 and TRBJ2-7; maybe TRBD2 (5 bases). This CDR3 contains 13 residues. V lost 4 bases and J lost 4, with 12 bases in between. Germline values: CDR1 SGHDT, CDR2 YYEEEE. In nucleotides, the CDR3 is TGTGCCAGCAGCCCCGAAGCGGTTTACGAGCAGTACTTC. Translated, it gives CASSPEAVYEQYF.

The chain joins TRBV5-1 to TRBJ2-2; 10 positions agree with TRBD2. Germline V gene sequence: CDR1 SGHRS, CDR2 YFSETQ. The ends lost 4 bases at V and 6 bases at J; junction bases unmatched: 9. The CDR3 totals 16 residues. The CDR3 loop reads CASSPLAGEEAGELFF. The CDR3 nucleotides read TGCGCCAGCAGCCCTCTAGCGGGGGAGGAGGCCGGGGAGCTGTTTTTT.

This chain links TRBV5-1 with TRBJ1-1; D is undetermined. This CDR3 comprises 15 residues. V was pared by 6 bases and J by 2 bases, with 17 bases between. Looked up from germline, CDR1 is SGHRS and CDR2 is YFSETQ. The CDR3 coding sequence is TGCGCCAGCATGACTCGGCCCCAGCGAAACACTGAAGCTTTCTTT. As protein: CASMTRPQRNTEAFF.

The chain couples TRBV11-2 to TRBJ1-1, with D uncertain. In germline, CDR1 is SGHAT, CDR2 FQNNGV. The CDR3 is 16 residues long. V was shortened by 5 bases and J by 5 bases, with 21 bases between the two germline ends. In DNA form, the CDR3 reads TGTGCCAGCAGCGCTACCGCGGTAGGGTTTTTGACTGAAGCTTTCTTT. It is translated as CASSATAVGFLTEAFF.

This chain uses TRBV9 with TRBJ1-2; D uncertain. The germline V gene has CDR1 SGDLS and CDR2 YYNGEE. With 0 bases removed from V and 4 bases from J, the gap between germline ends came to 13 bases. This CDR3 spans 15 amino acids. For the CDR3, the DNA is TGTGCCAGCAGCGTAGCTACGAGCTCCTCCTATGGCTACACCTTC. Protein: CASSVATSSSYGYTF.

The chain uses TRBV4-3 and TRBJ2-3; D is possibly TRBD2 (5 bases). V lost 0 bases, J lost 4 bases, and 8 bases lay in between. The germline gives CDR1 LGHNA, CDR2 YSLEER. The CDR3 runs 14 residues. In DNA, the CDR3 is TGCGCCAGCAGCCAAGATCTAGCCCCAGATACGCAGTATTTT. Amino acids: CASSQDLAPDTQYF.

This clone was counted between two and nine times. The chain combines TRBV25-1 with TRBJ1-6, with TRBD1 identical over 8 bases. The CDR3 extends over 13 amino acids. Germline CDR1 and CDR2: MGHDK and SYGVNS. The V gene end was trimmed by 9 bases and the J gene end by 5 bases; junction bases not matched to a gene: 3. This chain's CDR3 is CASGQGNNSPLHF. The CDR3 bases are TGTGCCAGTGGACAGGGCAATAATTCACCCCTCCACTTT.

J is TRBJ1-5 and V is TRBV19; weak D call: TRBD1 (5 bases). V was clipped by 9 bases and J by 4 bases, with 16 bases between them. The CDR3 consists of 14 residues. Germline V gene lookup returns CDR1 LNHDA and CDR2 SQIVND (reference sequence). The CDR3 sequence: CASNRDGYNQPQHF. The CDR3 DNA follows: TGTGCCAGCAACCGGGACGGGTATAATCAGCCCCAGCATTTT. The whole variable domain, filled in from reference TRBV19 and TRBJ1-5, reads DGGITQSPKYLFRKEGQNVTLSCEQNLNHDAMYWYRQDPGQGLRLIYYSQIVNDFQKGDIAEGYSVSREKKESFPLTVTSAQKNPTAFYLCASNRDGYNQPQHFGDGTRLSIL.

The chain has TRBV27 and TRBJ1-6, with D hard to call. The CDR3 consists of 12 residues. V was clipped by 3 bases and J by 9 bases, with 6 bases between them. The germline CDR1 and CDR2 sequences are MNHEY and SMNVEV (reference sequence). This CDR3 is CASSFKGSPLHF. The CDR3 DNA reads as TGTGCCAGCAGTTTTAAAGGTTCACCCCTCCACTTT.

Only one count was recorded for this clone. The CDR3, as DNA: TGCGCCAGCAGGGAAGACAGGCGAGGGAATTCACCCCTCCACTTT. Residues: CASREDRRGNSPLHF. The rearrangement uses TRBV4-3 and TRBJ1-6, with TRBD1 as a possible D gene (6 bases). CDR1 is LGHNA, CDR2 YSLEER, per germline. The CDR3 extends over 15 amino acids. Deletions cut 6 bases from V and 7 bases from J, with 16 bases between.

The chain links TRBV14 to TRBJ2-1; a possible D gene is TRBD1 (6 bases). The V gene lost 3 bases and the J gene lost 4 bases, with 10 bases spanning the gap. The CDR3 sequence is 14 residues long. CDR1 and CDR2 (germline): SGHDN, FVKESK. The CDR3 here is CASSHPQGYNEQFF. CDR3 DNA sequence: TGTGCCAGCAGCCACCCACAGGGATACAATGAGCAGTTCTTC.

This chain joins TRBV27 and TRBJ2-1; D call uncertain. The ends were cut back, 9 bases at V and 5 bases at J, with 8 bases in the middle. Germline CDR1 is MNHEY and CDR2 is SMNVEV (reference sequence). The CDR3 length is 11 residues. For the CDR3, the DNA is TGTGCCAGTGGACCGCACAATGAGCAGTTCTTC. It is translated as CASGPHNEQFF.

This chain connects TRBV4-2 to TRBJ2-7; a weak D match, TRBD1 (7 bases). Germline V gives CDR1 LGHNA, CDR2 YNFKEQ. The V end lost 0 bases, the J end lost 5 bases, and 26 bases lay between the germline ends. The CDR3 spans 19 residues. CDR3 bases: TGTGCCAGCAGCCAAGATACCCCAGACAGGGTATTTTGGGGGGACGAGCAGTACTTC. Protein: CASSQDTPDRVFWGDEQYF.

The chain recombines TRBV5-1 with TRBJ1-1; no clear D. Between the trimmed V and J ends, which lost 0 bases and 1 base, there was a span of 7 bases. The germline V gene has CDR1 SGHRS and CDR2 YFSETQ. This CDR3 spans 14 amino acids. CDR3 loop: CASSLVQANTEAFF. The CDR3 DNA follows: TGCGCCAGCAGCTTGGTCCAGGCGAACACTGAAGCTTTCTTT.

The gene calls are TRBV2 and TRBJ1-2; 7 nucleotides match TRBD1. The J segment lost 6 bases and the V segment lost 2 bases, leaving 6 bases of the junction unmatched. The CDR3 runs 14 residues. Per germline, CDR1 SNHLY and CDR2 FYNNEI. The CDR3 reads CASSETTGDHGYTF. The DNA of the CDR3 is TGTGCCAGCAGTGAAACTACAGGGGACCATGGCTACACCTTC.

The table lists this clone with a few counts. The J gene is TRBJ2-4, the V gene TRBV5-8; unclear D gene. Looked up from germline, CDR1 is SGHTS and CDR2 is YDEGEE. Between the trimmed V and J ends, which lost 0 bases and 1 base, there was a span of 8 bases. The length of the CDR3 is 15 residues. The CDR3 loop reads CASSLGAWAKNIQYF. The CDR3 nucleotides read TGTGCCAGCAGCTTGGGGGCTTGGGCCAAAAACATTCAGTACTTC. The full variable domain, in which reference TRBV5-8 and TRBJ2-4 provide the parts outside the CDR3, is EAGVTQSPTHLIKTRGQQATLRCSPISGHTSVYWYQQALGLGLQFLLWYDEGEERNRGNFPPRFSGRQFPNYSSELNVNALELEDSALYLCASSLGAWAKNIQYFGAGTRLSVL.